This is a list of T cell receptor beta chains from one sample in a study of naive and memory T cell subsets. TCRdb called the UMI-ligation and nested PCR reads again in MiXCR, with one record for every CDR3 protein. The table lists fewer than 35,000 distinct CDR3 sequences, 6.5% to 8% of them singletons. Sequenced here: skin, sampled from a tuberculin skin test site. The receptors shown here come from an adult in good health. Each CDR3 is given with its conserved first and last residue. The D gene is left open where the match is weak. The listing skips clone size in some rows; elsewhere it reads once, few, many or a size class.

many	NA	TRBV5-1	TRBJ1-1	TGCGCCAGCAGCTTGGAAGGGGGGGAAGCTTTCTTT	CASSLEGGEAFF
many	TRBD1	TRBV20-1	TRBJ2-3	TGCAGTGCCCCACCCCCGGGACAGGCCTTCACAGATACGCAGTATTTT	CSAPPPGQAFTDTQYF
many	NA	TRBV7-9	TRBJ1-1	TGTGCCAGCAGCTTCATCCCGGGTCCTGAAGCTTTCTTT	CASSFIPGPEAFF
NA	NA	TRBV6-5	TRBJ1-1	TGTGCCAGCCGCGGGGGCGGCACTGAAGCTTTCTTT	CASRGGGTEAFF
many	NA	TRBV7-2	TRBJ2-7	TGTGCCAGCAGACCTCCGGGGGGCACCTACGAGCAGTACTTC	CASRPPGGTYEQYF
many	NA	TRBV20-1	TRBJ2-5	TGCAGTGCCCGAGGGGGGGGGGAGACCCAGTACTTC	CSARGGGETQYF
few	TRBD1	TRBV7-8	TRBJ1-5	TGTGCCAGCAGCCCCTCCTTGGACAGGGGGAGCAATCAGCCCCAGCATTTT	CASSPSLDRGSNQPQHF
many	NA	TRBV12-3/TRBV12-4	TRBJ2-3	TGTGCCAGCAGTTTAGTGGCAGATACGCAGTATTTT	CASSLVADTQYF
many	NA	TRBV12-3/TRBV12-4	TRBJ1-2	TGTGCCAGCAGCCCGGGTAGAAGTGCCTATGGCTACACCTTC	CASSPGRSAYGYTF
medium-sized	NA	TRBV7-2	TRBJ1-4	TGTGCCAGCAACCAAGGAAATGAAAAACTGTTTTTT	CASNQGNEKLFF
many	TRBD1	TRBV6-4	TRBJ1-2	TGTGCCAGCAGTCCGGGACAGGGGGGATCCGGCTACACCTTC	CASSPGQGGSGYTF
NA	TRBD1	TRBV4-1	TRBJ1-2	TGCGCCAGCAGCCAAGTTGTGGCAGGGGGCATGGATGGCTACACCTTC	CASSQVVAGGMDGYTF
many	TRBD1	TRBV7-8	TRBJ2-3	TGTGCCAGCAGCCAATACAGGGGTGAGAGAGATACGCAGTATTTT	CASSQYRGERDTQYF
many	TRBD1	TRBV7-6	TRBJ2-2	TGTGCCAGCAGCCCGAATACAGGGGGAAGTATCACCGGGGAGCTGTTTTTT	CASSPNTGGSITGELFF
many	TRBD1	TRBV12-3/TRBV12-4	TRBJ2-7	TGTGCCAGCAGGCGCGGGACAGGGGGTTCCTACGAGCAGTACTTC	CASRRGTGGSYEQYF
few	TRBD1	TRBV27	TRBJ1-1	TGTGCCAGCAGCCCGGCCCCGGGACAGGGGGGGGTCAACACTGAAGCTTTCTTT	CASSPAPGQGGVNTEAFF
many	NA	TRBV25-1	TRBJ2-7	TGTGCCAGCAGTGCTGGGGACCGCTACGAGCAGTACTTC	CASSAGDRYEQYF
few	NA	TRBV5-5	TRBJ1-3	TGTGCCAGCAGCTTGGACGGGCCATGGCAGCCGTCTGGAAACACCATATATTTT	CASSLDGPWQPSGNTIYF
few	NA	TRBV20-1	TRBJ2-7	TGCAGTGCTAGCGCAGCGGCCCCTAACTACGAGCAGTACTTC	CSASAAAPNYEQYF
NA	NA	TRBV5-4	TRBJ2-1	TGTGCCAGCAGCTTGGGACCTGATGGAAATGAGCAGTTCTTC	CASSLGPDGNEQFF
NA	TRBD1	TRBV29-1	TRBJ1-1	TGCAGCGTTGAAGATACAGGGGATGGGGACACTGAAGCTTTCTTT	CSVEDTGDGDTEAFF
large	TRBD2	TRBV7-8	TRBJ2-5	TGTGCCAGCAGCTTCGGACTAGCGGGGAGTTGGGGCCAAGAGACCCAGTACTTC	CASSFGLAGSWGQETQYF
NA	TRBD1	TRBV7-9	TRBJ1-1	TGTGCCAGCAGCGCACTACAGGGGGCGGGCACTGAAGCTTTCTTT	CASSALQGAGTEAFF
medium-sized	TRBD2	TRBV20-1	TRBJ2-3	TGCAGTGCTAGAGGGACTCCGGGACTAGCGGCCTCCAGGAAGCGCACAGATACGCAGTATTTT	CSARGTPGLAASRKRTDTQYF
few	NA	TRBV9	TRBJ2-7	TGTGCCAGCAGCGTAGCGGTCGGGTCTGTGTACGAGCAGTACTTC	CASSVAVGSVYEQYF
NA	NA	TRBV12-3/TRBV12-4	TRBJ2-5	TGTGCCAGCAGGTCCATGGGCTGGGAGACCCAGTACTTC	CASRSMGWETQYF
NA	NA	TRBV3-1	TRBJ1-1	TGTGCCTGCAGCCAAGATGTATTTAGGGGGGACTCTAACACTGAAGCTTTCTTT	CACSQDVFRGDSNTEAFF
many	NA	TRBV20-1	TRBJ2-7	TGCAGTGCTAGTGGAATGTTTTACGAGCAGTACTTC	CSASGMFYEQYF
NA	NA	TRBV12-3/TRBV12-4	TRBJ2-2	TGTGCCAGCAGTTTAGAACAGATCCCCGGGGAGCTGTTTTTT	CASSLEQIPGELFF
many	NA	TRBV2	TRBJ1-5	TGTGCCAGCAGGTCGGCGGTAGGTAGCCAGCCCCAGCATTTT	CASRSAVGSQPQHF
few	NA	TRBV29-1	TRBJ2-2	TGCAGCGTTGAACTAGCCTCAGGGAGCACCGGGGAGCTGTTTTTT	CSVELASGSTGELFF
many	TRBD2	TRBV2	TRBJ2-2	TGTGCCAGCCTGAGGACTAGCGGGGACCCCGGGGAGCTGTTTTTT	CASLRTSGDPGELFF
many	NA	TRBV24-1	TRBJ2-2	TGTGCCACCAGTGATTTTTTTTTTTCCGTCCCCGGGGAGCTGTTTTTT	CATSDFFFSVPGELFF
many	TRBD2	TRBV6-6	TRBJ2-1	TGTGCCAGCAGTTACTCAGGCACGCGGGGGGTCTACAATGAGCAGTTCTTC	CASSYSGTRGVYNEQFF
NA	NA	TRBV18	TRBJ2-7	TGTGCCAGCTCATCGCAGGGGAGCTCCTACGAGCAGTACTTC	CASSSQGSSYEQYF
NA	TRBD1	TRBV5-1	TRBJ1-5	TGCGCCAGCAGCACAGGGGCAATCAATCAGCCCCAGCATTTT	CASSTGAINQPQHF
NA	TRBD1	TRBV2	TRBJ1-2	TGTGCCAGCAGGAAGGACAGGGGGTCCAACTATGGCTACACCTTC	CASRKDRGSNYGYTF
NA	NA	TRBV29-1	TRBJ1-1	TGCAGCGTTGAAGTGACCGGGGCCGGTGAAGCTTTCTTT	CSVEVTGAGEAFF
few	TRBD2	TRBV11-3	TRBJ2-1	TGTGCCAGCAGCTTAGGTTTGGCGGGGGGAAGCTCCTACAATGAGCAGTTCTTC	CASSLGLAGGSSYNEQFF
few	NA	TRBV7-9	TRBJ1-2	TGTGCCAGCAGCTTAGTTTCGAGTAGCGGTGGCTACACCTTC	CASSLVSSSGGYTF
NA	TRBD2	TRBV7-2	TRBJ2-3	TGTGCCAGCAGCGTGACTAGCGTTGAAGATACGCAGTATTTT	CASSVTSVEDTQYF
few	NA	TRBV18	TRBJ1-1	TGTGCCACCGGGACACCCATGAACACTGAAGCTTTCTTT	CATGTPMNTEAFF